What follows are 14 T cell receptor beta chains derived from one specimen sequenced in a study of Graves' ophthalmopathy and Graves' hyperthyroidism. RNA transcripts provided the template for amplifying TCR beta CDR3 regions. The library came from an HTBI-primed first-round RT-PCR and a second-round multiplex PCR. A single record per CDR3 protein comes from TCRdb applying MiXCR to the multiplex PCR reads. The repertoire holds 500,000 to 800,000 distinct CDR3 sequences, about 38% seen once, with roughly 3.5% in the top ten. The sequencing sample was made of peripheral blood. These receptors came from an adult man with Graves' ophthalmopathy.

The sample holds many counts of this clonotype. This chain connects TRBV7-9 to TRBJ1-4, with 8 bases identical to TRBD1. Germline V CDR1 and CDR2: SEHNR, FQNEAQ (reference sequence). The CDR3 is made up of 15 amino acids. Unmatched junction bases numbered 6, after V lost 5 bases and J lost 4 bases. CDR3 sequence reads: CASSPSQGDNEKLFF. For the CDR3, the DNA is TGTGCCAGCAGCCCGTCACAGGGGGATAATGAAAAACTGTTTTTT.

The rearrangement joins TRBV7-9 to TRBJ1-1; D perhaps matches TRBD1 (5 bases). Deletions cut 4 bases from V and 5 bases from J, with 14 bases between. The CDR3 is 14 residues long. Germline V gives CDR1 SEHNR, CDR2 FQNEAQ (reference sequence). For the CDR3, the DNA is TGTGCCAGCAGCTGGGGCAGGGAAAGGACTGAAGCTTTCTTT. Protein: CASSWGRERTEAFF.

Concerning this clonotype itself: A much larger clone differs by one base, so this may be a read error. V is TRBV20-1 and J is TRBJ2-5; D may be TRBD2 (6 bases). CDR1 DFQATT and CDR2 SNEGSKA come from the germline V gene (reference sequence). CDR3 length equals 15 residues. The CDR3, as DNA: TGCAGTGCTAGAGGTGCGGGACCGTACCAAGAGACCCAGGACTTC. Protein product: CSARGAGPYQETQDF.

In this sample, this clonotype turned up a few times. The DNA for the CDR3 is TGTGCCAGCGAGTCCCGGGACAGGGCTGTCACCGGGGAGCTGTTTTTT. It codes for CASESRDRAVTGELFF. The rearrangement uses TRBV2 and TRBJ2-2; 9 bases map to TRBD1. Germline CDR1 SNHLY, CDR2 FYNNEI. Trimming at V came to 8 bases and at J to 4 bases, leaving 11 bases not matched to a gene. This CDR3 is 16 amino acids long.

This clonotype was observed at least ten times. The chain has TRBV19 and TRBJ2-6, with TRBD1 matching over 10 bases. With 9 bases clipped from V and 0 bases from J, the junction kept 8 bases outside the gene matches. The germline V gene encodes CDR1 LNHDA and CDR2 SQIVND (reference sequence). This CDR3 spans 17 amino acids. CDR3 sequence (DNA): TGTGCCAGCGCGGGACAGGGGAATCCCTCTGGGGCCAACGTCCTGACTTTC. It codes for CASAGQGNPSGANVLTF.

This clonotype turned up a few times. This chain uses TRBV11-3 with TRBJ2-5, with TRBD2 identical over 10 bases. V dropped 5 bases and J dropped 2; count of bases not matched to a gene: 8. Germline-derived CDR1 and CDR2 are SGHNT and YENEEA. This CDR3 comprises 16 residues. The CDR3 is CASSVPGLAPQETQYF. The CDR3 coding sequence is TGTGCCAGCAGCGTTCCGGGACTAGCGCCACAAGAGACCCAGTACTTC.

The J gene is TRBJ2-7, the V gene TRBV15; the match to TRBD1 covers 12 bases. Germline CDR1 and CDR2: LNHNV and YYDKDF (reference sequence). The CDR3 sequence is 16 residues long. Trimming cost V 0 bases and J 6 bases; bases outside gene matches: 6. The CDR3 nucleotides are TGTGCCACCAGCAGAGAAACGGGACAGGGGGCGCGCGAGCAGTACTTC. Its translation: CATSRETGQGAREQYF.

The chain links TRBV20-1 to TRBJ1-5; TRBD1 agrees at 9 bases. The germline V gene encodes CDR1 DFQATT and CDR2 SNEGSKA (reference sequence). The V and J ends lost 1 base and 0 bases, in that order; junction bases with no gene match: 4. This CDR3 is 16 amino acids long. The CDR3 region is CSARASDRGSNQPQHF. The CDR3 DNA reads TGCAGTGCTAGAGCCTCGGACAGGGGTAGCAATCAGCCCCAGCATTTT.

The V and J genes are TRBV25-1 and TRBJ1-6, with 7 bases that match TRBD1. The CDR3 is made up of 12 amino acids. Germline lookup yields CDR1 MGHDK and CDR2 SYGVNS. With 11 bases clipped from V and 5 bases from J, the junction kept 3 bases outside the gene matches. The CDR3 nucleotides read TGTGCCTGGGACAGAAATAATTCACCCCTCCACTTT. Encoded protein: CAWDRNNSPLHF.

This clonotype has only a few counts. The V and J genes are TRBV7-9 and TRBJ2-7; D perhaps matches TRBD1 (6 bases). Germline CDR1 is SEHNR and CDR2 is FQNEAQ (reference sequence). V shed 5 bases and J shed 3 bases, with 14 bases lying between them. The CDR3 runs to 14 residues. The CDR3 region is CASSPRTDRYEQYF. The CDR3 bases are TGTGCCAGCAGCCCCCGGACAGACCGCTACGAGCAGTACTTC.

This clonotype was seen many times. The rearrangement links TRBV19 to TRBJ2-6, with 9 bases lining up with TRBD1. The CDR3 extends over 16 amino acids. The J segment lost 3 bases and the V segment lost 10 bases, leaving 10 bases of the junction unmatched. CDR1 is LNHDA and CDR2 is SQIVND in the germline V gene (reference sequence). The CDR3 loop reads CATSRGQGFGANVLTF. In DNA, the CDR3 is TGTGCCACCTCGAGGGGACAGGGATTTGGGGCCAACGTCCTGACTTTC.

The chain has TRBV2 and TRBJ2-5; TRBD2 might be the D (5 bases). The CDR3 consists of 16 residues. Germline loops: CDR1 SNHLY, CDR2 FYNNEI. Trimming removed 8 bases from V and 4 bases from J, with 23 bases in between. CDR3 sequence (DNA): TGTGCCAGCGTTGAACGGACTCGGGCCCCTGGAGAGACCCAGTACTTC. Translating gives CASVERTRAPGETQYF.

This clonotype showed up many times. V is TRBV7-8 and J is TRBJ2-7; TRBD2 agrees at 7 bases. With 5 bases clipped from V and 5 bases from J, the junction kept 6 bases outside the gene matches. CDR1 SGHVS and CDR2 FQNEAQ come from the germline V gene. The CDR3 extends over 13 amino acids. In nucleotides, the CDR3 is TGTGCCAGCAGCACCCTAGCGGCGGACGAGCAGTACTTC. Translating it yields CASSTLAADEQYF.

This clonotype was detected many times. J is TRBJ2-5 and V is TRBV7-9; D possibly corresponds to TRBD2 (6 bases). CDR3 length equals 14 residues. Trimming removed 0 bases at V and 4 bases at J, with 9 bases between. Germline V gives CDR1 SEHNR, CDR2 FQNEAQ (reference sequence). The CDR3 sequence is CASSLATSIETQYF. CDR3 bases: TGTGCCAGCAGCTTAGCGACTAGTATAGAGACCCAGTACTTC.